Below, one T cell receptor beta chain is given with its context. The antigen remains unidentified. Germline V gene sequence: CDR1 SGHDT, CDR2 YYEEEE. CDR3 length: 16 residues. The trim removed 3 bases at V and 1 base at J, leaving 6 bases unmatched. The sample comes from a study of T cell responses to AZD1222 COVID-19 vaccine. About the study: Pooled together were second doses at about 4 or about 12 weeks. Broader study findings: Most donors were white British and more were female, and clonal diversity was possibly underestimated.

Measured with immunoSEQ multiplex PCR; TCRdb has only the in-frame clones, and not every one. This table holds around 100,000 clones, about 88% found once. The input for sequencing was peripheral blood, taken on day 0 of AZD1222 vaccination. The chain carries TRBV5-6 and TRBJ1-5, with 8 bases fitting TRBD1. This receptor was obtained from an adult in good health. The DNA for the CDR3 is TGTGCCAGCAGCTCCACAGGGGGAGCAAGCAATCAGCCCCAGCATTTT. Its translation: CASSSTGGASNQPQHF.